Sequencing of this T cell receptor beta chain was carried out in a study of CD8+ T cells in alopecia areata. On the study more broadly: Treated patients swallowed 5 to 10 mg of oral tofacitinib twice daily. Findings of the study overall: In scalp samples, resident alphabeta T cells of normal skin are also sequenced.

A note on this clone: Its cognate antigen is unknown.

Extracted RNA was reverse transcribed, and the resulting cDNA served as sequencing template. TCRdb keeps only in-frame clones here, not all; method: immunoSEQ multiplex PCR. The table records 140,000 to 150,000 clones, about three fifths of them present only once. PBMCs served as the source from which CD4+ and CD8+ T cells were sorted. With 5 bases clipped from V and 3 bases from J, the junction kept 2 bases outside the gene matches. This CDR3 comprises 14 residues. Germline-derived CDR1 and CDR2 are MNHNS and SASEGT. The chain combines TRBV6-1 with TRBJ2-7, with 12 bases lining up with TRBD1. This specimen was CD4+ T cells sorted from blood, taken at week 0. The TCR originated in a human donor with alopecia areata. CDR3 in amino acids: CASSRDRGLYEQYF. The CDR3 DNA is TGTGCCAGCAGTCGGGACAGGGGGCTCTACGAGCAGTACTTC.